The present entry profiles one TCR beta chain with its context. The data were obtained in a study of blood T cell repertoires in COVID-19. V gave up 3 bases and J gave up 0 bases, with 7 bases separating them. CDR1 and CDR2 (germline): SGHKS, YYEKEE (reference sequence). The CDR3 runs to 14 residues. TCRdb's table, derived via immunoSEQ multiplex PCR, lists solely in-frame clones and lacks some. Of around 180,000 clones listed, over 75% are singletons. This receptor was obtained from a human donor with active or convalescent COVID-19. The donor label of this sample is uncertain. The material sequenced was peripheral blood. V usage is TRBV5-5 and J usage is TRBJ1-5; D is undetermined. CDR3 protein: CASSYTASNQPQHF. The CDR3 nucleotides read TGTGCCAGCAGCTATACAGCTAGCAATCAGCCCCAGCATTTT.